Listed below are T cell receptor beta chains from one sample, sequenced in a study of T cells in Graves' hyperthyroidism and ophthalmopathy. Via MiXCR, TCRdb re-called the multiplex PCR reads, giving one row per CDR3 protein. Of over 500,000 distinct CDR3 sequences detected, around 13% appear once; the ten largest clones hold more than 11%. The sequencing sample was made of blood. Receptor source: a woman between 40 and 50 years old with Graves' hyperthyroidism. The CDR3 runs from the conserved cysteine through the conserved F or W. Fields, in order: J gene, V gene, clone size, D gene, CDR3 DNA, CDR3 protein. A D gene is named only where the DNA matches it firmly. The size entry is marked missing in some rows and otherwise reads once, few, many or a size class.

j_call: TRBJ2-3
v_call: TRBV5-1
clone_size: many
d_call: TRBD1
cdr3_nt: TGCGCCAGCAGCTTGACAGGGGACACAGATACGCAGTATTTT
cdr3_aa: CASSLTGDTDTQYF

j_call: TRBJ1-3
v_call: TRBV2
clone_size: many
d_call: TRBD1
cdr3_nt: TGTGCCAGCAGCGCAAGGGGGCAAGCGGACACCATATATTTT
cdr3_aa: CASSARGQADTIYF

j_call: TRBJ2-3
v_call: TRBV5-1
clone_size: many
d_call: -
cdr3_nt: TGCGCCAGCAGCTGGGGGCTAGACACAGATACGCAGTATTTT
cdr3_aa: CASSWGLDTDTQYF

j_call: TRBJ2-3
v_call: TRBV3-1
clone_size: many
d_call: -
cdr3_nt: TGTGCCAGCAGCCGGTCCCGGGGAGGTGATACGCAGTATTTT
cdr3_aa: CASSRSRGGDTQYF

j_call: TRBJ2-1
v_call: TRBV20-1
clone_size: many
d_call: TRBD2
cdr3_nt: TGCAGTGCTAGACTAGCGGGAGGGGGCTACAATGAGCAGTTCTTC
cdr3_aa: CSARLAGGGYNEQFF

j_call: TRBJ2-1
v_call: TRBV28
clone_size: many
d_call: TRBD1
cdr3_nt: TGTGCCAGCAACGGGACAGGGGAAGGGGATGAGCAGTTCTTC
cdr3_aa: CASNGTGEGDEQFF

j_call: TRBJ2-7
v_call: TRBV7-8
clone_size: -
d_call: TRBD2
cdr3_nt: TGTGCCAGCAGCAAAGCGGCTAGCGGGGGGGCCGCTATTTACGAGCAGTACTTC
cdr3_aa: CASSKAASGGAAIYEQYF

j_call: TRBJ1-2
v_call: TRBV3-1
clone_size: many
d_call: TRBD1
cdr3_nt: TGTGCCAGCAGACAAAGGGGGCCCGACTATGGCTACACCTTC
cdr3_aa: CASRQRGPDYGYTF

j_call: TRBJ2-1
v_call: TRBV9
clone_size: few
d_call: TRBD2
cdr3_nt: TGTGCCAGCAGCGTAGCCCCTAGCGGGGGTTACAATGAGCAGTTCTTC
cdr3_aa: CASSVAPSGGYNEQFF

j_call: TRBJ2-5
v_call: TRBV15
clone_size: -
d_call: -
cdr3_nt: TGTGCCACCAGCAGAGGAGCCCAAGAGACCCAGTACTTC
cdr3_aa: CATSRGAQETQYF

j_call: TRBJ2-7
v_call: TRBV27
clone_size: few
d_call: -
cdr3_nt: TGTGCCAGCAGTTTTAAGGGACATAATAATGGGCCCCTTTACGAGCAGTACTTC
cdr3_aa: CASSFKGHNNGPLYEQYF

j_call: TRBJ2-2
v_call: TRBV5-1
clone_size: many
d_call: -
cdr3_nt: TGCGCCAGCAGCTTGGCCTGGCGCGCGGACACCGGGGAGCTGTTTTTT
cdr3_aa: CASSLAWRADTGELFF

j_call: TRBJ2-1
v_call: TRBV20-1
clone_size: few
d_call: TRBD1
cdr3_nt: TGCAGTGCTCGGGGACAGGGGCCCGGGGAGCAGTTCTTC
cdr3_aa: CSARGQGPGEQFF